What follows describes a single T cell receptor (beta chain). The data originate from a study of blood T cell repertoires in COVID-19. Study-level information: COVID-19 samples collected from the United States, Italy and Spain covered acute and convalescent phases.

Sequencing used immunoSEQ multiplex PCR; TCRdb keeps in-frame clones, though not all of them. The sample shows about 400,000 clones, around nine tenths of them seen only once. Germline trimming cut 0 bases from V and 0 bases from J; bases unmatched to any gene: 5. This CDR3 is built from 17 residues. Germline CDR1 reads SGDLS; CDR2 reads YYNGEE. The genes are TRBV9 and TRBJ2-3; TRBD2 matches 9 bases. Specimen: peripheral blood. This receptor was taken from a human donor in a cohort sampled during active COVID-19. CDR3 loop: CASSVGIAGASTDTQYF. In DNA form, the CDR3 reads TGTGCCAGCAGCGTAGGAATAGCGGGAGCGAGCACAGATACGCAGTATTTT. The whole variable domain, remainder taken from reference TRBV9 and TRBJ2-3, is DSGVTQTPKHLITATGQRVTLRCSPRSGDLSVYWYQQSLDQGLQFLIQYYNGEERAKGNILERFSAQQFPDLHSELNLSSLELGDSALYFCASSVGIAGASTDTQYFGPGTRLTVL.